This record concerns one T cell receptor beta chain sequence. The antigen is not known. Unrecorded immune exposure was likely among donors, who were nominally healthy when sampled. V lost 3 bases, J lost 1 base, and 9 bases stayed unmatched. In germline, CDR1 is SGDLS, CDR2 YYNGEE. CDR3 length: 16 residues. The PCR made use of 60 Vbeta and 13 Jbeta primers. Clones were read by immunoSEQ multiplex PCR, and TCRdb kept only the in-frame ones, dropping some. This sample's clone table lists approximately 80,000 clones. These data originate in a study of cytomegalovirus exposure and HLA in healthy donors. Study-wide findings and caveats: TCR association rates varied by HLA locus in a later analysis, with DRB1 highest and HLA-C lowest. In a later analysis, the majority of CMV-associated beta chains seemingly showed HLA restriction.

This receptor was identified in a man between 18 and 35 years old in good health and CMV-seropositive. The chain carries TRBV9 and TRBJ2-5; 7 nucleotides line up with TRBD2. Sequenced sample: PBMCs. CDR3 bases: TGTGCCAGCAGCGGACACACCTGGACTAGCCAAGAGACCCAGTACTTC. The encoded protein is CASSGHTWTSQETQYF.